The 21 T cell receptor beta chains listed next were all sequenced from one sample in a study of siplizumab effects on memory and regulatory T cells. Sequenced by immunoSEQ multiplex PCR; TCRdb stores in-frame clones only, minus some. This sample has around 100,000 clones; approximately 95% occur once, and the top ten carry around 0.3%. Sequenced material: non-Treg CD4+ T cells sorted from blood. The receptors derive from a human donor in good health.

This clone was recorded once. The genes are TRBV9 and TRBJ1-3; the D gene is possibly TRBD1 (5 bases). Germline CDR1 and CDR2: SGDLS and YYNGEE. The V end was cut by 4 bases, the J end by 2 bases, with 10 bases between. This CDR3 contains 14 residues. CDR3 region: CASSKGSTGNTIYF. In DNA, the CDR3 is TGTGCCAGCAGCAAGGGGTCGACTGGAAACACCATATATTTT.

The chain recombines TRBV11-2 with TRBJ2-7; 7 bases line up with TRBD1. CDR3 length: 16 amino acids. After removal of 4 bases from V and 2 bases from J, the junction contained 11 bases not matched to a gene. Germline lookup yields CDR1 SGHAT and CDR2 FQNNGV. The CDR3 sequence: CASSSTRTGGTYEQYF. The CDR3 DNA sequence: TGTGCCAGCAGCTCTACCCGGACAGGCGGTACCTACGAGCAGTACTTC. Full variable domain (remainder filled in from reference TRBV11-2 and TRBJ2-7): EAGVAQSPRYKIIEKRQSVAFWCNPISGHATLYWYQQILGQGPKLLIQFQNNGVVDDSQLPKDRFSAERLKGVDSTLKIQPAKLEDSAVYLCASSSTRTGGTYEQYFGPGTRLTVT.

The V and J genes are TRBV5-1 and TRBJ2-3; TRBD1 agrees at 7 bases. Germline CDR1 SGHRS, CDR2 YFSETQ. V shed 2 bases and J 10 bases; nucleotides not matched to a gene: 4. The CDR3 has 12 amino acids. The CDR3 DNA sequence: TGCGCCAGCAGCTTTCAGGGGGAAGCGCAGTATTTT. Its translation: CASSFQGEAQYF.

The chain links TRBV19 to TRBJ2-2; no reliable D call. CDR3 length equals 13 residues. CDR1 LNHDA and CDR2 SQIVND come from the germline V gene (reference sequence). V was clipped by 8 bases and J by 3 bases, with 10 bases between them. This chain's CDR3 is CASLSSDTGELFF. CDR3 coding DNA: TGTGCCAGTCTCAGTTCCGACACCGGGGAGCTGTTTTTT.

In this sample, this clone turned up once. The chain couples TRBV14 to TRBJ2-1, with 7 bases identical to TRBD2. Germline lookup yields CDR1 SGHDN and CDR2 FVKESK. This CDR3 spans 15 amino acids. V was pared by 4 bases and J by 5 bases, with 8 bases of the junction left unmatched. The CDR3 DNA follows: TGTGCCAGCAGCCGGGCTAGCGGAAACCACAATGAGCAGTTCTTC. Encoded protein: CASSRASGNHNEQFF.

The CDR3 spells CASSLGASQETQYF. For the CDR3, the DNA is TGCGCCAGCAGCTTGGGGGCGAGTCAAGAGACCCAGTACTTC. The genes are TRBV5-1 and TRBJ2-5, with D uncertain. The germline V gene encodes CDR1 SGHRS and CDR2 YFSETQ. The CDR3 length is 14 residues. V gave up 0 bases and J gave up 2 bases, with 8 bases separating them.

This chain uses TRBV2 with TRBJ2-5; TRBD1 aligns across 10 bases. Germline trimming cut 7 bases from V and 1 base from J; bases unmatched to any gene: 6. The length of the CDR3 is 15 residues. Looked up from germline, CDR1 is SNHLY and CDR2 is FYNNEI. Here the CDR3 DNA reads TGTGCCAGCACCGACAGGGGGCAACCCCAAGAGACCCAGTACTTC. The encoded protein is CASTDRGQPQETQYF.

This rearrangement joins TRBV5-1 to TRBJ1-1; TRBD1 matches at 7 bases. This CDR3 spans 15 amino acids. CDR1 SGHRS and CDR2 YFSETQ come from the germline V gene. V lost 4 bases to trimming and J lost 0 bases; unmatched junction nucleotides: 6. CDR3 bases: TGCGCCAGCAGCCGACCGGGACAGCTGAACACTGAAGCTTTCTTT. This codes for CASSRPGQLNTEAFF.

This clone was seen a single time. The chain couples TRBV18 to TRBJ2-2; D call uncertain. Germline values: CDR1 KGHSH, CDR2 LQKENI. V was shortened by 3 bases and J by 6 bases, with 11 bases between the two germline ends. The CDR3 totals 14 residues. The CDR3 sequence is CASSPIVVAGELFF. In DNA form, the CDR3 reads TGTGCCAGCTCACCGATTGTAGTTGCCGGGGAGCTGTTTTTT.

The genes are TRBV19 and TRBJ2-6; D not resolved. V lost 6 bases and J 1 base, leaving 10 bases between the germline ends. The CDR3 runs 15 residues. Per the germline V gene, CDR1 is LNHDA and CDR2 is SQIVND (reference sequence). The CDR3 DNA sequence: TGTGCCAGTAGGCCTAGGAGTTCTGGGGCCAACGTCCTGACTTTC. Its translation: CASRPRSSGANVLTF. The whole variable domain, filled in from reference TRBV19 and TRBJ2-6, reads DGGITQSPKYLFRKEGQNVTLSCEQNLNHDAMYWYRQDPGQGLRLIYYSQIVNDFQKGDIAEGYSVSREKKESFPLTVTSAQKNPTAFYLCASRPRSSGANVLTFGAGSRLTVL.

The chain uses TRBV7-2 and TRBJ2-7; the D is unclear. This CDR3 spans 12 amino acids. Germline loops: CDR1 SGHTA, CDR2 FQGNSA. Trimming cost V 3 bases and J 5 bases, with 8 bases left between them. CDR3 residues: CASSLRQHEQYF. CDR3 bases: TGTGCCAGCAGCTTGAGGCAGCACGAGCAGTACTTC.

The chain combines TRBV21-1 with TRBJ1-2; TRBD1 was called by the table and not checked on the DNA. TRBV21-1 is a recognized pseudogene. The CDR3 is made up of 16 amino acids. The CDR3 here is CASSKVETALNYGYTF. In nucleotides, the CDR3 is TGTGCCAGCAGCAAAGTCGAAACAGCTCTTAACTATGGCTACACCTTC.

This clone has only one observation. The J gene is TRBJ2-7, the V gene TRBV5-4, with TRBD2 identical over 14 bases. Germline V gives CDR1 SGHNT, CDR2 YYREEE (reference sequence). Trimming at V came to 4 bases and at J to 1 base, leaving 4 bases not matched to a gene. The CDR3 length is 16 residues. This CDR3 reads CASSIGTSGGSYEQYF. The CDR3 DNA reads TGTGCCAGCAGCATCGGGACTAGCGGGGGTTCCTACGAGCAGTACTTC.

This rearrangement joins TRBV14 to TRBJ2-3; 12 bases fit TRBD2. The CDR3 runs to 15 residues. Trimming cost V 6 bases and J 4 bases; bases outside gene matches: 5. Per the germline V gene, CDR1 is SGHDN and CDR2 is FVKESK. The CDR3 sequence is CASRLTSGRADTQYF. The CDR3 DNA reads as TGTGCCAGCAGATTGACTAGCGGGAGAGCAGATACGCAGTATTTT.

The V gene is TRBV27, the J gene TRBJ1-5; possibly TRBD1 for D (5 bases). Germline V CDR1 and CDR2: MNHEY, SMNVEV (reference sequence). The V end was cut by 4 bases, the J end by 2 bases, with 12 bases between. CDR3 length: 15 amino acids. The CDR3 DNA sequence: TGTGCCAGCAGTTGGGACGGCATCGGCAATCAGCCCCAGCATTTT. Translating it yields CASSWDGIGNQPQHF.

The chain couples TRBV6-1 to TRBJ1-1, with no clear D. Between the trimmed V and J ends, which lost 9 bases and 0 bases, there was a span of 8 bases. Germline loops: CDR1 MNHNS, CDR2 SASEGT. CDR3 length: 12 residues. CDR3 amino acids: CASSVMNTEAFF. The CDR3 DNA sequence: TGTGCCAGTTCCGTCATGAACACTGAAGCTTTCTTT.

The chain uses TRBV25-1 and TRBJ2-7, with 8 bases fitting TRBD1. Trimming took 4 bases from V and 2 from J; bases not matched to a gene: 4. The CDR3 is 14 residues long. Germline loops: CDR1 MGHDK, CDR2 SYGVNS. CDR3 nucleotides: TGTGCCAGCAGTGGACAGGGGACCGCCTACGAGCAGTACTTC. As protein: CASSGQGTAYEQYF.

The chain recombines TRBV11-2 with TRBJ2-1; D uncertain. Germline V gene data show CDR1 as SGHAT and CDR2 as FQNNGV. The germline V and J ends were trimmed by 1 base and 8 bases, with 9 bases remaining between them. This CDR3 comprises 13 residues. The CDR3 here is CASSLGRVDEQFF. In nucleotides, the CDR3 is TGTGCCAGCAGCTTAGGGAGAGTAGATGAGCAGTTCTTC.

The V gene is TRBV5-1, the J gene TRBJ2-1; TRBD1 might be the D (6 bases). Trimming cost V 3 bases and J 1 base, with 20 bases left between them. Germline V gene data show CDR1 as SGHRS and CDR2 as YFSETQ. The CDR3 length is 18 residues. The CDR3 DNA sequence: TGCGCCAGCAGCTGGGGGCCAGCGGCTGGGGGATCCTACAATGAGCAGTTCTTC. It codes for CASSWGPAAGGSYNEQFF.

Comments on this clone: This same CDR3 is encoded by further DNA sequences in the sample. The rearrangement links TRBV30 to TRBJ1-1; a weak D match, TRBD1 (6 bases). This CDR3 is 14 amino acids long. V was shortened by 1 base and J by 1 base, with 10 bases between the two germline ends. Germline loops: CDR1 GTSNPN, CDR2 SVGIG (reference sequence). The DNA for the CDR3 is TGTGCCTGGAGTGCCGGGACACCGAACACTGAAGCTTTCTTT. Translation: CAWSAGTPNTEAFF.

The V and J genes are TRBV10-2 and TRBJ2-7; D assignment may be TRBD1 or TRBD2 (6 bases each). The CDR3 runs to 13 residues. The germline gives CDR1 WSHSY, CDR2 SAAADI. Trimming shortened V by 6 bases and J by 4 bases, and 13 bases separated the two germline ends. As DNA, the CDR3 is TGCGCCAGCAGGCCCCCGGGGGCGTACGAGCAGTACTTC. It is translated as CASRPPGAYEQYF.